The source of this T cell receptor (beta chain) is a study of blood T cell repertoires in COVID-19. The repertoire was sequenced with immunoSEQ multiplex PCR; TCRdb's copy has only in-frame clones and lacks some. This sample has 210,000 or so clones; 75% to 90% occur once, and the top ten carry more than 3%. Germline CDR1 is SGHDT and CDR2 is YYEEEE. The CDR3 totals 15 residues. Losses at the gene ends were 4 bases for V and 4 bases for J; bases not matched to a gene: 8. The chain has TRBV5-6 and TRBJ1-1, with TRBD1 matching over 9 bases. The TCR comes from a woman aged 30 to 39 who had been exposed to COVID-19. The sample taken for sequencing was PBMCs or T cells enriched from blood (not recorded which). DNA for the CDR3: TGTGCCAGCAGCCTGACTTCGGGACAGGGCACTGAAGCTTTCTTT. Translated, it gives CASSLTSGQGTEAFF.